The 12 T cell receptor beta chains listed next were all sequenced from one sample in a study of breast tumors, draining lymph nodes, adjacent tissues. Samples came from axillary lymph nodes draining the breast cancer. Using its own MiXCR run on the multiplex PCR reads, TCRdb lists one record per CDR3 protein. The sample holds 150,000 to 200,000 distinct CDR3 sequences, about 34% seen once. The sample consisted of axillary lymph node tissue. These receptors all stem from a female donor with breast cancer. Some clones in this sample may be carry-over from other donors' samples.

A remark on this clonotype: Just one base apart from a much larger clone, this may be a read error. The chain employs TRBV6-5 and TRBJ2-7; 10 bases fit TRBD2. After removal of 6 bases from V and 7 bases from J, the junction contained 15 bases not matched to a gene. From germline, CDR1 is MNHEY and CDR2 SVGAGI. CDR3 size: 16 residues. DNA for the CDR3: TGTGCCAGCAGGGACCTAGCGGGGGCCTCCTACAATGAGCAGTACTTC. Its translation is CASRDLAGASYNEQYF.

The chain has TRBV2 and TRBJ2-7, with 9 positions matching TRBD2. Germline-derived CDR1 and CDR2 are SNHLY and FYNNEI. The V gene end was trimmed by 5 bases and the J gene end by 2 bases; junction bases not matched to a gene: 10. This CDR3 region has 16 residues. The CDR3 bases are TGTGCCAGCAGTCAAGAGGCTAGCGGGATGGCCTACGAGCAGTACTTC. Its translation: CASSQEASGMAYEQYF.

This clonotype was seen a few times. A single base separates this from a much larger clone, so it may be a read error. V usage is TRBV5-6 and J usage is TRBJ2-1; D is unclear. Germline CDR1 and CDR2: SGHDT and YYEEEE. V shed 5 bases and J shed 8 bases, with 20 bases lying between them. The CDR3 spans 15 residues. CDR3 in amino acids: CASSLKRPPHDEQFF. The CDR3 DNA follows: TGTGCCAGCAGTTTAAAGAGACCCCCGCACGATGAGCAGTTCTTC. Full variable domain (remainder filled in from reference TRBV5-6 and TRBJ2-1): DAGVTQSPTHLIKTRGQQVTLRCSPKSGHDTVSWYQQALGQGPQFIFQYYEEEERQRGNFPDRFSGHQFPNYSSELNVNALLLGDSALYLCASSLKRPPHDEQFFGPGTRLTVL.

This clonotype was recorded many times. The genes are TRBV7-2 and TRBJ1-5; TRBD1 aligns across 8 bases. This CDR3 spans 17 amino acids. Germline-derived CDR1 and CDR2 are SGHTA and FQGNSA. Trimming took 1 base from V and 6 from J; bases not matched to a gene: 11. The CDR3 region is CASSLVGGRGLIQPQHF. CDR3 DNA: TGTGCCAGCAGCTTAGTTGGGGGCAGGGGGCTTATTCAGCCCCAGCATTTT.

This clonotype was detected many times. This chain uses TRBV2 with TRBJ2-7; D possibly corresponds to TRBD1 (6 bases). This CDR3 is built from 16 residues. CDR1 and CDR2 (germline): SNHLY, FYNNEI. Deletions cut 5 bases from V and 0 bases from J, with 17 bases between. The CDR3 nucleotides are TGTGCCAGCAGTCCCAAAGGGGGACACATCTCCTACGAGCAGTACTTC. Amino acid sequence: CASSPKGGHISYEQYF.

Comments on this clonotype: A much larger clone differs from this one at a single base, so this may be a read error. The chain has TRBV18 and TRBJ1-3; no firm D call. Germline V lookup: CDR1 KGHSH, CDR2 LQKENI. The CDR3 consists of 16 residues. V was shortened by 0 bases and J by 0 bases, with 9 bases between the two germline ends. CDR3 sequence: CASSPPTSSSGNTIYF. In DNA form, the CDR3 reads TGTGCCAGCTCACCACCGACGAGCTCCTCTGGAAACACCATATATTTT. Full variable domain (remainder filled in from reference TRBV18 and TRBJ1-3): NAGVMQNPRHLVRRRGQEARLRCSPMKGHSHVYWYRQLPEEGLKFMVYLQKENIIDESGMPKERFSAEFPKEGPSILRIQQVVRGDSAAYFCASSPPTSSSGNTIYFGEGSWLTVV.

This clonotype has just a few counts. V and J are TRBV6-2 or TRBV6-3 and TRBJ2-2; a possible D gene is TRBD2 (5 bases). V dropped 5 bases and J dropped 5 bases, with 15 bases sitting between them. From germline, CDR1 is MNHEY and CDR2 SVGEGT. CDR3 length: 15 residues. CDR3 in DNA: TGTGCCAGCAGTAACCGGGCCCGAGGGACCGGGGAGCTGTTTTTT. Protein sequence: CASSNRARGTGELFF.

This clonotype has at least ten counts. The chain couples TRBV5-5 to TRBJ2-7; D not resolved. Trimming stripped 2 bases from V and 3 bases from J, with 9 bases between. The germline CDR1 and CDR2 sequences are SGHKS and YYEKEE (reference sequence). The CDR3 is 13 amino acids. In nucleotides, the CDR3 is TGTGCCAGCAGCTTAGCATCCGTCTACGAGCAGTACTTC. Its protein product is CASSLASVYEQYF.

This clonotype has a count of ten or more. The V gene is TRBV20-1, the J gene TRBJ2-1, with TRBD1 identical over 8 bases. The CDR3 is 16 residues long. The ends lost 1 base at V and 2 bases at J; junction bases unmatched: 7. Per the germline V gene, CDR1 is DFQATT and CDR2 is SNEGSKA (reference sequence). The CDR3 spells CSARGRQGAAYNEQFF. For the CDR3, the DNA is TGCAGTGCTAGAGGCCGTCAGGGGGCCGCCTACAATGAGCAGTTCTTC.

This clonotype was found once. V gene TRBV24-1 combines with J gene TRBJ2-5; 8 bases are shared with TRBD2. Germline values: CDR1 KGHDR, CDR2 SFDVKD. J lost 5 bases, V lost 5 bases, and 3 bases had no gene match. There are 13 residues in the CDR3. The DNA of the CDR3 is TGTGCCACCAGTGCGGGAGGGCCGGAGACCCAGTACTTC. Protein sequence: CATSAGGPETQYF.

This chain uses TRBV9 with TRBJ1-1; TRBD1 is a possible D gene (6 bases). Looked up from germline, CDR1 is SGDLS and CDR2 is YYNGEE. The CDR3 runs to 13 residues. V lost 4 bases, J lost 6 bases, and 13 bases lay in between. The CDR3 loop reads CASSRDTRSEAFF. CDR3 coding DNA: TGTGCCAGCAGCCGGGACACAAGATCTGAAGCTTTCTTT.

The V gene is TRBV5-4, the J gene TRBJ2-7, with D perhaps TRBD1 or TRBD2 (5 bases each). The germline V gene encodes CDR1 SGHNT and CDR2 YYREEE (reference sequence). CDR3 length equals 14 residues. The CDR3 reads CHSSLAGTEYEQYF. The CDR3 nucleotides read TGTCACAGCAGCTTGGCCGGGACGGAGTACGAGCAGTACTTC.